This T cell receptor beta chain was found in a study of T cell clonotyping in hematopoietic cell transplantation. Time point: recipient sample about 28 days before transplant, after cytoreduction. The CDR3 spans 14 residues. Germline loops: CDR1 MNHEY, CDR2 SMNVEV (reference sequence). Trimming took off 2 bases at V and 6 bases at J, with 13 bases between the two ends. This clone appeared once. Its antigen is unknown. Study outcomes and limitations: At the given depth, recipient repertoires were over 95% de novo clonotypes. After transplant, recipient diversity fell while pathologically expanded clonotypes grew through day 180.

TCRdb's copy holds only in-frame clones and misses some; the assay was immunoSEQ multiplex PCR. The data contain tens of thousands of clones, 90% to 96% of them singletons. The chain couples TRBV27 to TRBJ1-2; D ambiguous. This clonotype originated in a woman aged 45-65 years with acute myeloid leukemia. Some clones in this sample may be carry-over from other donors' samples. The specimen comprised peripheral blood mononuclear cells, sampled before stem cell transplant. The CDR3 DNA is TGTGCCAGCAGTTTAGAGGGCGGCGGCCATGGCTACACCTTC. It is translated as CASSLEGGGHGYTF.